A selection of T cell receptor beta chains follows, all from one sample in a study of CD8+ T cells in alopecia areata. Sequenced by immunoSEQ multiplex PCR; TCRdb stores in-frame clones only, minus some. This sample carries about 180,000 clones, about 47% of them seen once, and the ten largest clones take about 9.4%. The material sequenced was CD8+ T cells sorted from blood, taken at approximately week 52, from a patient treated with tofacitinib. All receptors come from a human donor with alopecia areata. CDR3s include the opening cysteine and the closing phenylalanine or tryptophan. A D gene is named only where the DNA matches it firmly. Clone size is shown for a subset of rows, as once, few, many or a class of expanded clone.

>.|TRBJ2-7|.|TRBV6-1
CASSERDEQYF
TGTGCCAGCAGTGAACGGGACGAGCAGTACTTC
>.|TRBJ2-2|few|TRBV5-1
CASSLAGKNTGELFF
TGCGCCAGCAGCTTGGCAGGGAAGAACACCGGGGAGCTGTTTTTT
>.|TRBJ2-5|once|TRBV4-3
CASSQDPTGHQETQYF
TGCGCCAGCAGCCAAGACCCGACCGGCCACCAAGAGACCCAGTACTTC
>.|TRBJ2-7|.|TRBV5-1
CASSLPSGALYEQYF
TGCGCCAGCAGCTTGCCGTCAGGCGCCCTATACGAGCAGTACTTC
>.|TRBJ2-1|few|TRBV29-1
CSVVEQVQFF
TGCAGCGTTGTAGAGCAGGTCCAGTTCTTC
>.|TRBJ1-2|few|TRBV29-1
CSVVLDGYTF
TGCAGCGTTGTATTAGATGGCTACACCTTC
>.|TRBJ1-3|few|TRBV29-1
CSVEGSGGSGNTIYF
TGCAGCGTTGAAGGGTCCGGGGGCTCTGGAAACACCATATATTTT
>.|TRBJ2-6|.|TRBV6-5
CASTLAFSGANVLTF
TGTGCCAGCACCCTAGCGTTCTCTGGGGCCAACGTCCTGACTTTC
>.|TRBJ1-2|.|TRBV9
CASSPRDGWYNGYTF
TGTGCCAGCAGCCCCCGGGACGGTTGGTACAATGGCTACACCTTC
>TRBD1|TRBJ1-2|few|TRBV6-1
CASSDGGTGPLENYGYTF
TGTGCCAGCAGTGATGGGGGGACAGGCCCGCTGGAGAACTATGGCTACACCTTC
>.|TRBJ1-5|few|TRBV23-1
CASSQPDNQPQHF
TGCGCCAGCAGTCAGCCGGATAATCAGCCCCAGCATTTT
>TRBD2|TRBJ2-3|.|TRBV6-5
CASTLGSSGGDTQYF
TGTGCCAGCACCTTGGGAAGTAGCGGGGGGGATACGCAGTATTTT
>.|TRBJ2-3|.|TRBV14
CASSQDPGDTQYF
TGTGCCAGCAGCCAAGATCCGGGAGATACGCAGTATTTT
>TRBD1|TRBJ2-7|few|TRBV4-1
CASSPSSGTGYEQYF
TGCGCCAGCAGCCCCTCGTCCGGGACAGGCTACGAGCAGTACTTC
>TRBD1|TRBJ2-2|.|TRBV19
CASSISPQTGDTGELFF
TGTGCCAGTAGTATATCCCCTCAGACAGGGGACACCGGGGAGCTGTTTTTT
>TRBD2|TRBJ2-5|few|TRBV4-1
CASSHPASGSETQYF
TGTGCCAGCAGCCACCCGGCTAGCGGGTCAGAGACCCAGTACTTC
>TRBD2|TRBJ2-2|many|TRBV27
CASSLYSGVTGELFF
TGTGCCAGCAGTTTATACAGCGGGGTTACCGGGGAGCTGTTTTTT